These 10 T cell receptor beta chains originate from one sample sequenced in a study of regulatory T cells in long-lasting Graves disease (dated by TCRdb to the early 2020s). Explained via the paper, the time point label denotes: persistent/refractory GD, antithyroid drugs over 5 years with positive TRAb. For both TCR sequencing and RNA sequencing, RNA was extracted from PBMCs in TRIzol. The library relied on multiplex PCR. The sequencer listed for this sample is Illumina HiSeq 4000. CDR3 regions were amplified by Arm-PCR with iRepertoire HTBI primers to construct TCR beta libraries. Clones were called with MiXCR by TCRdb after fastp trimmed the public reads at Q25, and only in-frame beta chains were retained. CDR3 protein sequences are deduplicated, and each keeps its most common genes and DNA. The sample yields over 350,000 distinct CDR3 sequences; around 20% were counted once. Of the sample, around 20% falls within the top ten clones.

The sample consisted of peripheral blood mononuclear cells (PBMCs), taken when the disease was refractory, from a patient treated with antithyroid drugs. The receptors derive from a female donor with Graves disease.

The sample holds many counts of this clonotype. This chain connects TRBV11-2 to TRBJ2-4; D may correspond to TRBD1 or TRBD2 (5 bases each). V lost 4 bases and J lost 2, with 12 bases in between. Germline loops: CDR1 SGHAT, CDR2 FQNNGV. The CDR3 consists of 15 residues. This chain's CDR3 is CASSSRGGTKNIQYF. CDR3 sequence (DNA): TGTGCCAGCAGCTCCCGTGGGGGAACCAAAAACATTCAGTACTTC.

This clonotype was seen many times. V and J are TRBV7-6 and TRBJ2-5; D unresolved. CDR1 SGHVS and CDR2 FNYEAQ come from the germline V gene. The CDR3 runs to 13 residues. Trimming left V 3 bases short and J 1 base short, with 6 bases between. CDR3 sequence reads: CASSFGAQETQYF. CDR3 bases: TGTGCCAGCAGCTTTGGAGCCCAAGAGACCCAGTACTTC.

This chain joins TRBV6-1 and TRBJ2-4; D possibly corresponds to TRBD2 (7 bases). The CDR3 runs to 15 residues. Per germline, CDR1 MNHNS and CDR2 SASEGT. The V gene lost 6 bases and the J gene lost 6 bases, with 18 bases spanning the gap. The CDR3, as DNA: TGTGCCAGCAGCCTACCGAGGGAGGGGGGAAACATTCAGTACTTC. Its translation: CASSLPREGGNIQYF.

This clonotype was picked up a small number of times. The chain links TRBV3-1 to TRBJ1-3; maybe TRBD1 (5 bases). Germline values: CDR1 LGHDT, CDR2 YNNKEL (reference sequence). Between the trimmed V and J ends, which lost 0 bases and 2 bases, there was a span of 8 bases. This CDR3 has 15 amino acids. This CDR3 is CASSQDGRAGNTIYF. CDR3 DNA: TGTGCCAGCAGCCAAGATGGCAGGGCTGGAAACACCATATATTTT.

The chain is built from TRBV29-1 and TRBJ2-5, with a weak D call TRBD2 (5 bases). V gave up 4 bases and J gave up 5 bases, with 11 bases separating them. CDR1 is SQVTM, CDR2 ANQGSEA, per germline. The CDR3 runs to 12 residues. CDR3 region: CSVVRTGETQYF. The CDR3 DNA sequence: TGCAGCGTTGTGCGGACGGGGGAGACCCAGTACTTC.

Note on this clonotype: Given a far larger clone just one base away, this is likely a sequencing read error. The chain uses TRBV7-8 and TRBJ2-7; 9 nucleotides match TRBD1. The end of the DNA is better explained by TRBJ2-5, so the J call may be wrong. The CDR3 extends over 15 amino acids. Germline CDR1 reads SGHVS; CDR2 reads FQNEAQ. The CDR3 DNA reads TGTGCCAGCAGCTTAGGGGACAGGGCACAAGGGACCCAGTACTTC. Protein product: CASSLGDRAQGTQYF.

The table lists this clonotype with a few counts. This chain uses TRBV7-9 with TRBJ2-5, with D maybe TRBD1 (6 bases). The V gene lost 5 bases and the J gene lost 2 bases, with 15 bases spanning the gap. The CDR3 consists of 15 residues. Germline loops: CDR1 SEHNR, CDR2 FQNEAQ (reference sequence). The CDR3 bases are TGTGCCAGCAGCGCCCCCAGGGGCGTACAAGAGACCCAGTACTTC. Encoded protein: CASSAPRGVQETQYF.

The rearrangement uses TRBV30 and TRBJ1-5, with D perhaps matching TRBD1 (6 bases). Trimming removed 3 bases at V and 4 bases at J, with 13 bases between. CDR3 length: 14 amino acids. Germline V gene lookup returns CDR1 GTSNPN and CDR2 SVGIG (reference sequence). This CDR3 reads CAWSGLGQNQPQHF. CDR3 coding DNA: TGTGCCTGGAGCGGACTGGGACAAAATCAGCCCCAGCATTTT.

This clonotype was picked up a small number of times. CDR3 region: CATSDFLAGELFF. The CDR3 DNA reads as TGTGCCACCAGTGATTTTCTCGCAGGGGAGCTGTTTTTT. The chain links TRBV24-1 to TRBJ2-2, with D hard to call. This CDR3 comprises 13 residues. Per the germline V gene, CDR1 is KGHDR and CDR2 is SFDVKD. The V end lost 1 base, the J end lost 8 bases, and 7 bases lay between the germline ends.

This clonotype was seen more than once but under ten times. This chain joins TRBV27 and TRBJ1-2; 7 positions agree with TRBD1. V shed 5 bases, J shed 4 bases, and the junction held 10 bases outside the gene matches. The CDR3 length is 15 residues. Germline V lookup: CDR1 MNHEY, CDR2 SMNVEV (reference sequence). The CDR3 loop reads CASSAWDSPAYGYTF. The CDR3 coding sequence is TGTGCCAGCAGTGCCTGGGACAGCCCGGCCTATGGCTACACCTTC.